This TCR beta chain is from a study of cytomegalovirus exposure and HLA in healthy donors. Study-level results: Within the data, a cluster of highly shared sequence variants was likely a sequencing artifact. A later analysis linked some 17,000 TCR beta sequences to HLA alleles at 0.05 false discovery rate. In vitro work confirmed that a few CMV-associated chains recognize CMV antigens.

Amplification used 60 Vbeta primers and 13 Jbeta primers. TCRdb keeps only in-frame clones here, not all; method: immunoSEQ multiplex PCR. The sample lists roughly 180,000 clones, around 80% occurring once. Of note for this clone: Its antigen is still unknown.

V lost 4 bases and J lost 1, with 12 bases in between. The length of the CDR3 is 15 residues. The germline gives CDR1 SGHRS, CDR2 YFSETQ. What was sequenced was PBMCs. The receptor was derived from a man aged 18 to 30 in good health and CMV-seronegative. The chain employs TRBV5-1 and TRBJ1-5; maybe TRBD1 (6 bases). CDR3 coding DNA: TGCGCCAGCAGCCTTTCAGGGGACAGCAATCAGCCCCAGCATTTT. Residues: CASSLSGDSNQPQHF.